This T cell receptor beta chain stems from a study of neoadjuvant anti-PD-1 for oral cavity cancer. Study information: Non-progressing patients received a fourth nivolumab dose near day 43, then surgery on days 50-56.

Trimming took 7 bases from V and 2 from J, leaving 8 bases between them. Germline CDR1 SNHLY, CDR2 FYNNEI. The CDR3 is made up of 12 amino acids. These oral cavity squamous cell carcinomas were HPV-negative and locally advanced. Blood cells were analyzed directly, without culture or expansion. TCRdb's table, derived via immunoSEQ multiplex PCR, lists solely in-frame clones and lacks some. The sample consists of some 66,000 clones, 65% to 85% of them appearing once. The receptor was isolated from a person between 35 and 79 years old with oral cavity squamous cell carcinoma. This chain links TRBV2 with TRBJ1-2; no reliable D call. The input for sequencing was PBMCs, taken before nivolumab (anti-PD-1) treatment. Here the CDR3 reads CASINSNYGYTF. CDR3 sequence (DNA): TGTGCCAGCATCAACAGCAACTATGGCTACACCTTC.